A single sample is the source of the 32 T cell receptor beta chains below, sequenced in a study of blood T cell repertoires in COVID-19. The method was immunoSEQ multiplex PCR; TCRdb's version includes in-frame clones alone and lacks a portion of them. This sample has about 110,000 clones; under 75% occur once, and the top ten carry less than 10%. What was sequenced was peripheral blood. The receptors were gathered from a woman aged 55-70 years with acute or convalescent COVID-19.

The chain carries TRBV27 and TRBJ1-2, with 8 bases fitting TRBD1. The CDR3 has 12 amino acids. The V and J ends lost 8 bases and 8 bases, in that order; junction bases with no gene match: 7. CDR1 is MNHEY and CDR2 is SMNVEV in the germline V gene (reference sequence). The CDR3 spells CASRDRPSGYTF. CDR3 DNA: TGTGCCAGCCGGGACAGGCCCTCGGGCTACACCTTC.

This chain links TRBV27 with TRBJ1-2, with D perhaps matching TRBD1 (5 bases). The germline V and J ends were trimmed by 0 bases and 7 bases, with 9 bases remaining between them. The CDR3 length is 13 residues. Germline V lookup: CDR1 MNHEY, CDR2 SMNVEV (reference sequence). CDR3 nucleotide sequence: TGTGCCAGCAGTTTATCAGGGGCTGGTGGCTACACCTTC. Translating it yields CASSLSGAGGYTF.

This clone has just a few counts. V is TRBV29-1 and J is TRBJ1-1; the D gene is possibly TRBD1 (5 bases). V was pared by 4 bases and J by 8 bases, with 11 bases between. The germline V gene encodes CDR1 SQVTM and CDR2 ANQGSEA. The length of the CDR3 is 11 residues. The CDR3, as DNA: TGCAGCGTTGGAACGTGGGGCGAAGCTTTCTTT. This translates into CSVGTWGEAFF.

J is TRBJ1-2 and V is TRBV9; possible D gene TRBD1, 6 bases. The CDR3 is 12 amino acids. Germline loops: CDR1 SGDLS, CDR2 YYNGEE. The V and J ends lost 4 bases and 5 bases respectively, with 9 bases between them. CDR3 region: CASSLDRYGYTF. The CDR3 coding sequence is TGTGCCAGCAGCCTGGACAGATATGGCTACACCTTC.

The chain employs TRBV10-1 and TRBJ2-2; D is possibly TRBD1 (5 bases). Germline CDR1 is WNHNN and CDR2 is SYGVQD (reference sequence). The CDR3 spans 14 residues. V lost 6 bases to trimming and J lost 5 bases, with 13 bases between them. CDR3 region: CASSVGAGTGELFF. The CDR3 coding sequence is TGCGCCAGCAGCGTTGGAGCAGGGACCGGGGAGCTGTTTTTT.

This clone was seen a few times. The CDR3 sequence: CASSEGEVRHTIYF. CDR3 bases: TGTGCCAGCAGTGAAGGGGAGGTTCGGCACACCATATATTTT. This chain links TRBV25-1 with TRBJ1-3, with no clear D. The CDR3 has 14 amino acids. Trimming removed 2 bases at V and 8 bases at J, with 13 bases between. Germline assignment: CDR1 MGHDK and CDR2 SYGVNS.

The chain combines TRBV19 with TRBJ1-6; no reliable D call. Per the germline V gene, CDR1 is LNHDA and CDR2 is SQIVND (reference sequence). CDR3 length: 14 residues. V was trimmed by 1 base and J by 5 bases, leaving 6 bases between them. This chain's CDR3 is CASSIVPDNSPLHF. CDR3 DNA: TGTGCCAGTAGTATAGTACCAGATAATTCACCCCTCCACTTT.

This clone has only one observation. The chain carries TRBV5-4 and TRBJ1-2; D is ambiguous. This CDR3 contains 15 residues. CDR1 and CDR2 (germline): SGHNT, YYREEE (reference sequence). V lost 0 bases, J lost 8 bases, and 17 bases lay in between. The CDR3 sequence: CASSLAEGKSGGYTF. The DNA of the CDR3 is TGTGCCAGCAGCTTGGCGGAAGGGAAGTCGGGAGGCTACACCTTC.

This CDR3 is CASSPRGHGNTEAFF. In DNA, the CDR3 is TGTGCCAGCAGCCCAAGGGGACATGGGAACACTGAAGCTTTCTTT. The V and J genes are TRBV3-1 (or the pseudogene TRBV3-2) and TRBJ1-1, with D perhaps TRBD1 (6 bases). Trimming pared 4 bases from V and 1 base from J, leaving 13 bases between. CDR1 is LGHDT and CDR2 is YNNKEL in the germline V gene (reference sequence). CDR3 length equals 15 residues.

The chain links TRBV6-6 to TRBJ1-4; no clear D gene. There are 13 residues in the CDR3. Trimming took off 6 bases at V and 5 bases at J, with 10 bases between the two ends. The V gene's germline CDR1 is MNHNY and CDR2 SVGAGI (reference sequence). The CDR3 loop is CASRLQMNEKLFF. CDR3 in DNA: TGTGCCAGCAGGTTACAGATGAATGAAAAACTGTTTTTT.

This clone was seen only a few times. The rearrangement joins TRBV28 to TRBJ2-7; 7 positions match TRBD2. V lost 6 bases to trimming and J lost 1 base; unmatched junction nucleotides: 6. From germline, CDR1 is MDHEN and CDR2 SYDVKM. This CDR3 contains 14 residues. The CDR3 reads CASRGGFLSYEQYF. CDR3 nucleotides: TGTGCCAGCAGGGGGGGGTTTCTTTCCTACGAGCAGTACTTC.

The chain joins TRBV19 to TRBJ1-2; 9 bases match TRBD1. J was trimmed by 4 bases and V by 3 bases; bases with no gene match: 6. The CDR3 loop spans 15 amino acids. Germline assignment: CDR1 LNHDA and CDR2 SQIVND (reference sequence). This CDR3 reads CASSMHRTGAYGYTF. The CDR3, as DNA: TGTGCCAGTAGTATGCACCGGACAGGGGCCTATGGCTACACCTTC.

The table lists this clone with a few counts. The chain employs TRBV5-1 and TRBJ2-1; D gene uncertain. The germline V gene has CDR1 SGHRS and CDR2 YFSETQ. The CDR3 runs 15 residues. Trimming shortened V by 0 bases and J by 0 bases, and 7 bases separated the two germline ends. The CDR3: CASSLVAGSYNEQFF. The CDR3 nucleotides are TGCGCCAGCAGCTTGGTTGCAGGCTCCTACAATGAGCAGTTCTTC.

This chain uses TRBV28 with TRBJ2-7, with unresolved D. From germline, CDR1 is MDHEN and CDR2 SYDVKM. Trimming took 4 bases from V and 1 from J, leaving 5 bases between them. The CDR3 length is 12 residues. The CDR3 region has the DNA TGTGCCAGCAGTTCCAGTTCCTACGAGCAGTACTTC. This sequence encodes CASSSSSYEQYF.

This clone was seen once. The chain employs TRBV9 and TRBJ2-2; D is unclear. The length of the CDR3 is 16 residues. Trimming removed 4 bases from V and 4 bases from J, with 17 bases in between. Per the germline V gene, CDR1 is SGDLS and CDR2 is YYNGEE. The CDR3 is CASSPRVYVRTGELFF. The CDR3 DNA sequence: TGTGCCAGCAGCCCCCGTGTGTACGTGCGCACCGGGGAGCTGTTTTTT. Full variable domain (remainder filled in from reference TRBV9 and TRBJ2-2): DSGVTQTPKHLITATGQRVTLRCSPRSGDLSVYWYQQSLDQGLQFLIQYYNGEERAKGNILERFSAQQFPDLHSELNLSSLELGDSALYFCASSPRVYVRTGELFFGEGSRLTVL.

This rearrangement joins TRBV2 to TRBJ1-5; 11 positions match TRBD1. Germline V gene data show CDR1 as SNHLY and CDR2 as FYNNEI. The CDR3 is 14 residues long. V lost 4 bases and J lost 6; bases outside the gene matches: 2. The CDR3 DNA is TGTGCCAGCAGTGGGACAGGGGGCTTTCAGCCCCAGCATTTT. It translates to CASSGTGGFQPQHF.

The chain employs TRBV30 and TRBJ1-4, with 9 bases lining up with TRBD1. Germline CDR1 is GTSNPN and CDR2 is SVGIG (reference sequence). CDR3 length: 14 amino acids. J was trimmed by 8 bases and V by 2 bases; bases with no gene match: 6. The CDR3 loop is CAWSPGQGKEKLFF. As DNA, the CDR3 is TGTGCCTGGAGTCCGGGACAGGGTAAAGAAAAACTGTTTTTT.

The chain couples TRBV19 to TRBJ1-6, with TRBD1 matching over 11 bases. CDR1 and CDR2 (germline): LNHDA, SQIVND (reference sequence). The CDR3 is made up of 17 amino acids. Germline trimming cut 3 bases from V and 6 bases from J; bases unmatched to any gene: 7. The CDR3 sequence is CASSMWTGGIINSPLHF. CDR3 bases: TGTGCCAGTAGTATGTGGACAGGGGGCATCATTAATTCACCCCTCCACTTT.

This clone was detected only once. CDR3 loop: CASGLGTGAGGYTF. The CDR3 nucleotides are TGTGCTAGTGGTTTGGGGACAGGGGCGGGTGGCTACACCTTC. The V and J genes are TRBV12-5 and TRBJ1-2, with 9 bases fitting TRBD1. V lost 1 base and J lost 7; bases outside the gene matches: 4. Looked up from germline, CDR1 is LGHNT and CDR2 is FRNRAP. This CDR3 is built from 14 residues. Full variable domain (remainder filled in from reference TRBV12-5 and TRBJ1-2): DARVTQTPRHKVTEMGQEVTMRCQPILGHNTVFWYRQTMMQGLELLAYFRNRAPLDDSGMPKDRFSAEMPDATLATLKIQPSEPRDSAVYFCASGLGTGAGGYTFGSGTRLTVV.

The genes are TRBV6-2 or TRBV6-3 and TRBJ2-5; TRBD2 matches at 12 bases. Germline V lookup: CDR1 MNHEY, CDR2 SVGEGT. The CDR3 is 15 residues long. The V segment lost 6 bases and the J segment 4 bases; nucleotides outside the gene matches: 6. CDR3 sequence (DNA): TGTGCCAGCAGCCCATCTAGCGGGGGGGCAGAGACCCAGTACTTC. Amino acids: CASSPSSGGAETQYF.

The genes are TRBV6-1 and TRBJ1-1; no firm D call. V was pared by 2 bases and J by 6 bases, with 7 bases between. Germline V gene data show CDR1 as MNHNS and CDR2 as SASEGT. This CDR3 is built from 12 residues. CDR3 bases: TGTGCCAGCAGTGAACGCGGAGCTGAAGCTTTCTTT. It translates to CASSERGAEAFF.

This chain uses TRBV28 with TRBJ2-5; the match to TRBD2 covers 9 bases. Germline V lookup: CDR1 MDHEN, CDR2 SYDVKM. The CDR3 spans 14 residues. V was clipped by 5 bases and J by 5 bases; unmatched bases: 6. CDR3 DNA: TGTGCCAGCAGTGACGGGACTAGCCGGGAGACCCAGTACTTC. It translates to CASSDGTSRETQYF.

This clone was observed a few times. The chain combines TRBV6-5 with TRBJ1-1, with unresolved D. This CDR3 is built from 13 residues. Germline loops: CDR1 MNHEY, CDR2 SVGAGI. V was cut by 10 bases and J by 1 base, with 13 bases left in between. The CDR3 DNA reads TGTGCCACCAACCCCGGTCCGAACACTGAAGCTTTCTTT. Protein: CATNPGPNTEAFF.

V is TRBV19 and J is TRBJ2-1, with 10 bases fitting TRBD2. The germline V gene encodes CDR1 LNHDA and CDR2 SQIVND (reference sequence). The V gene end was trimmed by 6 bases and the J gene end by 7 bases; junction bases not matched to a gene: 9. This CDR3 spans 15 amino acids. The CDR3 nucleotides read TGTGCCAGTAGACGTAGCGGGGGGTCGGGAAATGAGCAGTTCTTC. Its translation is CASRRSGGSGNEQFF. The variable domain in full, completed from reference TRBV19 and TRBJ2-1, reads DGGITQSPKYLFRKEGQNVTLSCEQNLNHDAMYWYRQDPGQGLRLIYYSQIVNDFQKGDIAEGYSVSREKKESFPLTVTSAQKNPTAFYLCASRRSGGSGNEQFFGPGTRLTVL.

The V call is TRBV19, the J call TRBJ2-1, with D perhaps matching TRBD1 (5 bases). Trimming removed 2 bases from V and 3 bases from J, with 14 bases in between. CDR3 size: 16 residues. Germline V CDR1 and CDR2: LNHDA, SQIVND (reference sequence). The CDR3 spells CASSIRLGAFYNEQFF. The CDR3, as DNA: TGTGCCAGTAGTATAAGGCTTGGGGCATTCTACAATGAGCAGTTCTTC.

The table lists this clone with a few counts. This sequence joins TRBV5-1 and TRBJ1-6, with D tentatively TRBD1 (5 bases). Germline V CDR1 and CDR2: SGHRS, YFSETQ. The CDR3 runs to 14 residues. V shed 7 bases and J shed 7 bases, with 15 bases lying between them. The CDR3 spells CASHNSGQNSPLHF. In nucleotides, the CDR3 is TGCGCCAGCCATAATTCAGGGCAGAATTCACCCCTCCACTTT.

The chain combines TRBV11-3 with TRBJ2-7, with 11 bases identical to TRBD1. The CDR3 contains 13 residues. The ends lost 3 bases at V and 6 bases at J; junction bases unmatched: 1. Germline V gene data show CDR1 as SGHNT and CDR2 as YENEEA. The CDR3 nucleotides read TGTGCCAGCAGCTTGGACAGGGGGCGCGAGCAGTACTTC. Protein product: CASSLDRGREQYF.

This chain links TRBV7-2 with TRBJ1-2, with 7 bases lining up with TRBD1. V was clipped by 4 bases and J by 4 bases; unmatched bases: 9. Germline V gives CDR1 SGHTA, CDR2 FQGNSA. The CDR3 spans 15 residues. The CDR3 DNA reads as TGTGCCAGCAGCTCCAGCAGGGGGGCGGGCTATGGCTACACCTTC. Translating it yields CASSSSRGAGYGYTF.

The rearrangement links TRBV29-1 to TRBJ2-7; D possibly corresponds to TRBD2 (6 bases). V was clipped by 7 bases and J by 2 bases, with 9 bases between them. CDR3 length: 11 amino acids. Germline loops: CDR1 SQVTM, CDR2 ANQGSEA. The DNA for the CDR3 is TGCAGCGGCGGGGTTCCCTACGAGCAGTACTTC. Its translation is CSGGVPYEQYF.

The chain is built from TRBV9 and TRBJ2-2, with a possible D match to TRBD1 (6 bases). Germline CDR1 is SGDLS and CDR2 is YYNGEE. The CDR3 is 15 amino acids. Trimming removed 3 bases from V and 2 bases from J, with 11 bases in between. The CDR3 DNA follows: TGTGCCAGCAGCGAGGGGACAATTAACACCGGGGAGCTGTTTTTT. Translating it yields CASSEGTINTGELFF.

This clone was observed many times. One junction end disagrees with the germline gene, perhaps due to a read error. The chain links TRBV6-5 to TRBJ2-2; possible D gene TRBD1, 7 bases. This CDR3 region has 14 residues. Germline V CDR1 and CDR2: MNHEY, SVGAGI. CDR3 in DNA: TGTGCCAGCAGTTACCGGGGACAGTTCGGGGGGCTGTTTTTT. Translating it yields CASSYRGQFGGLFF.

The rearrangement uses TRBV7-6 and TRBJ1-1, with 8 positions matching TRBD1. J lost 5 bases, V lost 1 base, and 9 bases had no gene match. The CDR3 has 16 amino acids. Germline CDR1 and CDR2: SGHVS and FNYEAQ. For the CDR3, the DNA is TGTGCCAGCAGCTTAGTATCCGGACAGGGATGGACTGAAGCTTTCTTT. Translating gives CASSLVSGQGWTEAFF.